This TCR beta chain was documented in a study of T-cell memory formation after mild COVID-19. Study results and caveats: Among clones contracting day 15 to 85, CD4/CD8 was balanced, whereas later expanders leaned CD4+. The CD4+ clones that contracted clustered mainly within CM and EM, and the CD8+ clones concentrated in EMRA. Some SARS-CoV-2-responding clones were already detected in memory before infection.

TCRdb independently ran MiXCR on the 5' RACE reads; one entry per CDR3 protein. The repertoire holds hundreds of thousands of distinct CDR3 sequences, with about 20% as singletons. This clonotype was counted a few times. Its matching antigen is unknown. V lost 7 bases and J lost 4; bases outside the gene matches: 6. This CDR3 is 15 amino acids long. Germline CDR1 ENHRY, CDR2 SYGVKD. The TCR was taken from an adult woman who had mild COVID-19 (a few samples of this study predate the infection). Cell type and time point are not known. The source material was PBMCs or a T cell subset sorted from them (not recorded which). The V and J genes are TRBV10-3 and TRBJ2-2, with 10 nucleotides matching TRBD2. The CDR3, as DNA: TGTGCCATCAAATCAGCGGGAGGGCTCACCGGGGAGCTGTTTTTT. This translates into CAIKSAGGLTGELFF.